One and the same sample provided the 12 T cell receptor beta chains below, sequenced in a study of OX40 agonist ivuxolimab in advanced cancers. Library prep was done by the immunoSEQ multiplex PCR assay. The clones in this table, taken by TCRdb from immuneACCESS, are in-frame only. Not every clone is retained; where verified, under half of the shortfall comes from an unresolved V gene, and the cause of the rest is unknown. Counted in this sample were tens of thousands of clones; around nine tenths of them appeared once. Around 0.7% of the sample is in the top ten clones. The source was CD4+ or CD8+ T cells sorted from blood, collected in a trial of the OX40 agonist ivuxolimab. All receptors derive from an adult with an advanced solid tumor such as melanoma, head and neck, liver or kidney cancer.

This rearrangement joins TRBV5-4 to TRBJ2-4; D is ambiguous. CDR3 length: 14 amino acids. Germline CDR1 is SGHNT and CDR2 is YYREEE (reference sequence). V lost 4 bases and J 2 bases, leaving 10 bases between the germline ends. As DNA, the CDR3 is TGTGCCAGCAGCGTAGTGGGGACCAAAAACATTCAGTACTTC. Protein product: CASSVVGTKNIQYF.

The CDR3 bases are TGCAGCGTTGAAGATACCCCTAGCGGTGCCACAGATACGCAGTATTTT. Translated, it gives CSVEDTPSGATDTQYF. The rearrangement links TRBV29-1 to TRBJ2-3; TRBD2 matches at 7 bases. The CDR3 has 16 residues. J gave up 2 bases and V 0 bases, and 8 bases lay outside the gene matches. The germline V gene has CDR1 SQVTM and CDR2 ANQGSEA.

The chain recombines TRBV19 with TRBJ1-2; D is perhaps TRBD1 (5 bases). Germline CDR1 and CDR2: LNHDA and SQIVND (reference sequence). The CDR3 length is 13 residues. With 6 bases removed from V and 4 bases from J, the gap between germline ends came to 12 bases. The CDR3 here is CASREARGYGYTF. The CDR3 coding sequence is TGTGCCAGTAGAGAAGCAAGGGGCTATGGCTACACCTTC.

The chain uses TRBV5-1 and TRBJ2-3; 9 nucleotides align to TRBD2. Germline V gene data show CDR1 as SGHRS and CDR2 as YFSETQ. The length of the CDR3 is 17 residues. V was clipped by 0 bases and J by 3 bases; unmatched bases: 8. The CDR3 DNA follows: TGCGCCAGCAGCTTGGGGGCGGGAGGGCCAGAGACAGATACGCAGTATTTT. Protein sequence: CASSLGAGGPETDTQYF.

For the CDR3, the DNA is TGTGCTAGTGGTTTGGCCCCTAATCAGCCCCAGCATTTT. Translation: CASGLAPNQPQHF. V and J are TRBV12-5 and TRBJ1-5; D gene uncertain. CDR1 and CDR2 from the germline V gene are LGHNT and FRNRAP. Trimming cost V 1 base and J 4 bases, with 5 bases left between them. The CDR3 consists of 13 residues.

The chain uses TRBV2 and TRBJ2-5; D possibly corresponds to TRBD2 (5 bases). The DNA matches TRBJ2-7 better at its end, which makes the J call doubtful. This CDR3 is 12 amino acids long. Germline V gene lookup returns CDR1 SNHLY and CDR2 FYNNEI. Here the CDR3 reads CASSEAGYEQYF. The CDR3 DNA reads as TGTGCCAGCAGTGAGGCGGGCTACGAGCAGTACTTC.

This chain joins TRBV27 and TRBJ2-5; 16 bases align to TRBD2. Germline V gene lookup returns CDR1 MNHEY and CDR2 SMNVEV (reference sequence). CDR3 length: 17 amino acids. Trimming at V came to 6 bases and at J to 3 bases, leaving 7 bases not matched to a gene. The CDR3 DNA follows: TGTGCCAGCAGGGGACTAGCGGGAGGGCCCCGGGAAGAGACCCAGTACTTC. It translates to CASRGLAGGPREETQYF.

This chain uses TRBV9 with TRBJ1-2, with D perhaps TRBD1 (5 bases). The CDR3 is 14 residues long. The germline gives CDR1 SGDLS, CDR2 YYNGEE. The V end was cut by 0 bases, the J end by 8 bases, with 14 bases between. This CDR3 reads CASSVGGTGDGYTF. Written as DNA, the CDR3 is TGTGCCAGCAGCGTAGGAGGGACCGGTGACGGCTACACCTTC.

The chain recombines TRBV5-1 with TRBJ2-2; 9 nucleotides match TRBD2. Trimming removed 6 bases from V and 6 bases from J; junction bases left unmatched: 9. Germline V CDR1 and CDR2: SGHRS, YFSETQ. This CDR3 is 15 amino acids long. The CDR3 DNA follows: TGCGCCAGCAAGGGACTAGCATTGGGGGCCGGGGAGCTGTTTTTT. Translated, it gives CASKGLALGAGELFF.

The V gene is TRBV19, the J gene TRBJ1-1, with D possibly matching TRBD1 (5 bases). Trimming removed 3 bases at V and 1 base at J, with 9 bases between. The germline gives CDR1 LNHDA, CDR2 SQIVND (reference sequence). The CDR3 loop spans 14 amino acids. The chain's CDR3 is CASSIFGGNTEAFF. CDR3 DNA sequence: TGTGCCAGTAGTATTTTCGGGGGGAACACTGAAGCTTTCTTT.

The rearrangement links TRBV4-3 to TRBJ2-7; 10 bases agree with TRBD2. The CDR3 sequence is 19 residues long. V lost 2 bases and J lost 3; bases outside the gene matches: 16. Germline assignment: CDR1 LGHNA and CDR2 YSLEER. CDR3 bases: TGCGCCAGCAGCCAATTCCGGGACAGTCTACTAGCGGGGAGCTACGAGCAGTACTTC. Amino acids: CASSQFRDSLLAGSYEQYF.

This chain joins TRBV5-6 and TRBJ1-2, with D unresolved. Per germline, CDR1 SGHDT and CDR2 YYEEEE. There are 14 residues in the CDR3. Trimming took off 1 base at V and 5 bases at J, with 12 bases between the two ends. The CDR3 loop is CASSLPGSGYGYTF. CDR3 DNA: TGTGCCAGCAGCTTGCCTGGGAGCGGGTATGGCTACACCTTC.